This T cell receptor beta chain was recorded in a study of cytomegalovirus exposure and HLA in healthy donors. Findings and caveats of the study: Researchers reported in a later analysis that a missense DCLRE1C variant was tied to TCR beta V- and J-gene trimming. Previous analysis showed most TCR beta V segments were productive about 87% or about 30% of the time.

For this clone: No antigen is known for it.

Germline trimming cut 5 bases from V and 5 bases from J; bases unmatched to any gene: 3. The CDR3 length is 14 residues. Germline lookup yields CDR1 SGHRS and CDR2 YFSETQ. This PCR relied on a set of 60 Vbeta primers and 13 Jbeta primers. Clones were read by immunoSEQ multiplex PCR, and TCRdb kept only the in-frame ones, dropping some. Of 65,000 to 95,000 clones listed, roughly 78% were seen once; the top ten hold roughly 2.5%. The receptor's source is a male donor in good health and CMV-seropositive. Sequenced input: PBMCs. The V call is TRBV5-1, the J call TRBJ2-1; the match to TRBD2 covers 11 bases. This chain's CDR3 is CASRGTSGNNEQFF. The CDR3 region has the DNA TGCGCCAGCAGAGGGACTAGCGGAAACAATGAGCAGTTCTTC.